The text below deals with one T cell receptor (beta chain). Germline CDR1 MNHEY, CDR2 SVGAGI. The CDR3 sequence is 16 residues long. V was pared by 0 bases and J by 4 bases, with 5 bases of the junction left unmatched. This record comes from a study of blood T cell repertoires in COVID-19. Clones were sequenced by immunoSEQ multiplex PCR, and TCRdb holds only the in-frame ones, with some missing. Among under 300,000 clones, 86% were seen once, and the ten largest hold 3%. The chain couples TRBV6-5 to TRBJ2-1, with 8 positions matching TRBD1. This clonotype was sampled from a woman aged 25-40 years with active or convalescent COVID-19. The sample taken for sequencing was peripheral blood. CDR3 amino acids: CASSYSQGALYNEQFF. CDR3 DNA: TGTGCCAGCAGTTACTCCCAGGGGGCGCTTTACAATGAGCAGTTCTTC.